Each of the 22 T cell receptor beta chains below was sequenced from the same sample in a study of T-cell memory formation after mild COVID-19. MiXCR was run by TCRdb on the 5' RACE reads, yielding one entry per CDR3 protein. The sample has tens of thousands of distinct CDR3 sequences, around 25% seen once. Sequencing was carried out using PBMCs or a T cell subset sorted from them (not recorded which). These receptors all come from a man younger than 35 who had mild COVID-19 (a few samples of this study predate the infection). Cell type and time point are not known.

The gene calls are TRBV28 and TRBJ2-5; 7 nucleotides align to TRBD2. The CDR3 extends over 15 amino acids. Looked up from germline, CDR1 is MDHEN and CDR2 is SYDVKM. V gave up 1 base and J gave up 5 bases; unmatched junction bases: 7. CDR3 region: CASSLSRQGGETQYF. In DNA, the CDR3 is TGTGCCAGCAGTTTATCTCGGCAGGGAGGGGAGACCCAGTACTTC.

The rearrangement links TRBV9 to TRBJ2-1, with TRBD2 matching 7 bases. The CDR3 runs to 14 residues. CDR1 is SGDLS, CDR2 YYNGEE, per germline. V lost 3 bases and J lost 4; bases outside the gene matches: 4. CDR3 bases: TGTGCCAGCAGCGCTAGCGGAGTGTACAATGAGCAGTTCTTC. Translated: CASSASGVYNEQFF.

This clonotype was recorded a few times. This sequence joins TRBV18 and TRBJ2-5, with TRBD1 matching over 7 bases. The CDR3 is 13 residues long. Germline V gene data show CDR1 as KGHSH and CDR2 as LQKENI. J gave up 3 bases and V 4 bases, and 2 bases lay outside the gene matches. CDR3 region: CASSLGTEETQYF. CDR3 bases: TGTGCCAGCTCACTAGGGACAGAAGAGACCCAGTACTTC. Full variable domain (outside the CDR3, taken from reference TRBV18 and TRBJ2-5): NAGVMQNPRHLVRRRGQEARLRCSPMKGHSHVYWYRQLPEEGLKFMVYLQKENIIDESGMPKERFSAEFPKEGPSILRIQQVVRGDSAAYFCASSLGTEETQYFGPGTRLLVL.

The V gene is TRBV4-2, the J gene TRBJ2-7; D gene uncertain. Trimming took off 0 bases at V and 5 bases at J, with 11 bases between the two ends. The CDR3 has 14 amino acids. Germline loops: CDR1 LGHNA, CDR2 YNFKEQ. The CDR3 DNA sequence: TGTGCCAGCAGCCAAGAGGAGCTGGTCCACGAGCAGTACTTC. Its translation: CASSQEELVHEQYF.

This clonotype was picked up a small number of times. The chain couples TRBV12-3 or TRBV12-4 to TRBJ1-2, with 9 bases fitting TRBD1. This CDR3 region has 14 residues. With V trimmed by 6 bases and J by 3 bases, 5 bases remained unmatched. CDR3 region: CASRLQGADYGYTF. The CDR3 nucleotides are TGTGCCAGCAGACTACAGGGGGCGGACTATGGCTACACCTTC.

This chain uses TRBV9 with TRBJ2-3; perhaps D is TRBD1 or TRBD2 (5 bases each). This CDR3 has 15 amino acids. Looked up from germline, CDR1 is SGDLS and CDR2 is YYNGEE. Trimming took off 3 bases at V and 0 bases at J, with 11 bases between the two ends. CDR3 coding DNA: TGTGCCAGCAGCGACGGGACGGTTAGCACAGATACGCAGTATTTT. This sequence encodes CASSDGTVSTDTQYF.

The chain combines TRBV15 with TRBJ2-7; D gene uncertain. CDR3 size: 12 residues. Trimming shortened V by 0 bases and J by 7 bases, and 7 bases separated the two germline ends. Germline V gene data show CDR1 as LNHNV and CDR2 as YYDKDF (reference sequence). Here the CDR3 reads CATSRDHREQYF. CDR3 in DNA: TGTGCCACCAGCAGAGATCATAGAGAGCAGTACTTC. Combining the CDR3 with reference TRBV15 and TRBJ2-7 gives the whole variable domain DAMVIQNPRYQVTQFGKPVTLSCSQTLNHNVMYWYQQKSSQAPKLLFHYYDKDFNNEADTPDNFQSRRPNTSFCFLDIRSPGLGDTAMYLCATSRDHREQYFGPGTRLTVT.

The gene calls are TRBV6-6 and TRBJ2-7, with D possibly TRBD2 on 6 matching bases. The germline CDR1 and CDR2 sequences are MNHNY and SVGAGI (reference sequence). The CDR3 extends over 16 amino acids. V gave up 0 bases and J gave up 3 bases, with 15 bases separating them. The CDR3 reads CASSYSPGTGGYEQYF. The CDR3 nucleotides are TGTGCCAGCAGTTACTCTCCAGGGACTGGTGGCTACGAGCAGTACTTC.

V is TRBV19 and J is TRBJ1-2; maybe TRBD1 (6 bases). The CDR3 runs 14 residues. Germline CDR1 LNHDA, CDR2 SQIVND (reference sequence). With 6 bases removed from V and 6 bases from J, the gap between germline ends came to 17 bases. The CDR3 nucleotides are TGTGCCAGTAGCGACCGGGACACCTATGATGGCTACACCTTC. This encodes CASSDRDTYDGYTF.

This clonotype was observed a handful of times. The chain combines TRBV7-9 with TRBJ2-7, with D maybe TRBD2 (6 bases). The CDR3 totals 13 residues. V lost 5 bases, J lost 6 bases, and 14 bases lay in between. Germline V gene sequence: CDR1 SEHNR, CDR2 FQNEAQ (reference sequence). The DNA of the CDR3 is TGTGCCAGCAGCCGCCCCGGGGGAAGCGAGCAGTACGTC. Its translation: CASSRPGGSEQYV.

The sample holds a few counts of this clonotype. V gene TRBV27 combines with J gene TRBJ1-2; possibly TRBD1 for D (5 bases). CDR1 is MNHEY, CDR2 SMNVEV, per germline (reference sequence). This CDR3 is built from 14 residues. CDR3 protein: CASRGWGTNYGYTF. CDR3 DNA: TGTGCATCGAGGGGCTGGGGGACCAACTATGGCTACACCTTC.

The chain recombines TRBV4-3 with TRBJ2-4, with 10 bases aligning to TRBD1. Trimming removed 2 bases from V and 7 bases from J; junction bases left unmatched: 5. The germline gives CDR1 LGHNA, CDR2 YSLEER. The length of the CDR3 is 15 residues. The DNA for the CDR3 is TGCGCCAGCAGCCAATACCCGGGACAGGGGAACATTCAGTACTTC. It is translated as CASSQYPGQGNIQYF.

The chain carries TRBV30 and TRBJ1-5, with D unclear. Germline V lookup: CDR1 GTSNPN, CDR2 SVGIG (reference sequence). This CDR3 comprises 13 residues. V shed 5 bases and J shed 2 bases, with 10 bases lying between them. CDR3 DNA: TGTGCCTGGGGGGAGGTGGGCAATCAGCCCCAGCATTTT. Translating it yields CAWGEVGNQPQHF.

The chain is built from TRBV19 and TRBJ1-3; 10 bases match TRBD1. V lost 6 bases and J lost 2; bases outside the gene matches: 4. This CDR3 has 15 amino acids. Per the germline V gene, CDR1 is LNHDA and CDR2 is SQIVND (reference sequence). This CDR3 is CASSRDRGAGNTIYF. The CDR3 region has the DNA TGTGCCAGTAGCCGGGACAGGGGAGCTGGAAACACCATATATTTT.

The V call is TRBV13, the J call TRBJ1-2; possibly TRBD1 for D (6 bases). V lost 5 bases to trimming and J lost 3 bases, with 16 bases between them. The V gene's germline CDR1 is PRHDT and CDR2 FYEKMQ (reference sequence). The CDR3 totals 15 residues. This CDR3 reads CASSVQGTVYYGYTF. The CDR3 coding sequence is TGTGCCAGCAGCGTACAGGGTACCGTTTACTATGGCTACACCTTC.

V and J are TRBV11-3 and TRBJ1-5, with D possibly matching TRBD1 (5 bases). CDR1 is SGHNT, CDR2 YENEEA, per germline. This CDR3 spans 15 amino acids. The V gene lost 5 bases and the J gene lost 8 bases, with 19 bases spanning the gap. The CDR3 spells CASSHSTGDWEPQHF. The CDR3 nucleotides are TGTGCCAGCAGCCATTCTACGGGGGATTGGGAGCCCCAGCATTTT.

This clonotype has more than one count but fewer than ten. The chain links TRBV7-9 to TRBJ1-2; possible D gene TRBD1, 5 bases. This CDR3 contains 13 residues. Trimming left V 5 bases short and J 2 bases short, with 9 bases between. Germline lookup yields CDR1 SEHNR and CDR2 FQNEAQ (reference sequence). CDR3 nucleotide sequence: TGTGCCAGCAGCCAACAGGAGAACTATGGCTACACCTTC. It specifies CASSQQENYGYTF.

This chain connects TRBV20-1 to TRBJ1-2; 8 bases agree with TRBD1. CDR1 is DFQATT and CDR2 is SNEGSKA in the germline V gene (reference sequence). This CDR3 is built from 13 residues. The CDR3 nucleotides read TGCAGCGTTCGAACAGGGGGATGGGGCGGCTACACCTTC. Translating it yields CSVRTGGWGGYTF.

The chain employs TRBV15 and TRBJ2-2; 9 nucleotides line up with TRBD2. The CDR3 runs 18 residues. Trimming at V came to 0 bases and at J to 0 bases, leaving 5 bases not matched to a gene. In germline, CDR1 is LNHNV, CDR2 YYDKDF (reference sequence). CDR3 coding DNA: TGTGCCACCAGCAGAGATCAAGCGGGGGGCCCGAACACCGGGGAGCTGTTTTTT. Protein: CATSRDQAGGPNTGELFF.

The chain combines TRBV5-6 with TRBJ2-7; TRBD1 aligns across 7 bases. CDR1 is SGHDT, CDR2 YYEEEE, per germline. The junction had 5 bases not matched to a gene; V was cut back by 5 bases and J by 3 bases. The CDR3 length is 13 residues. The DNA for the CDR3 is TGTGCCAGCAGAGAGACAGGGCTCTACGAGCAGTACTTC. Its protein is CASRETGLYEQYF.

The CDR3 here is CSARADLSTDTQYF. CDR3 DNA: TGCAGTGCTAGGGCGGACCTGAGCACAGATACGCAGTATTTT. The chain recombines TRBV20-1 with TRBJ2-3; D is unclear. V lost 3 bases, J lost 0 bases, and 10 bases lay in between. Germline V gene sequence: CDR1 DFQATT, CDR2 SNEGSKA (reference sequence). CDR3 length: 14 amino acids.

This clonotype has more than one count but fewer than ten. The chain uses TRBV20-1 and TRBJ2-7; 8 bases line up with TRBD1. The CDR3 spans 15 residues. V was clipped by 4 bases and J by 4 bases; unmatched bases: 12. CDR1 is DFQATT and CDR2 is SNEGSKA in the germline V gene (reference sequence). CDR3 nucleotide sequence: TGCAGTGCTACCCCCGGGACAGGAACCTATTACGAGCAGTACTTC. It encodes CSATPGTGTYYEQYF.